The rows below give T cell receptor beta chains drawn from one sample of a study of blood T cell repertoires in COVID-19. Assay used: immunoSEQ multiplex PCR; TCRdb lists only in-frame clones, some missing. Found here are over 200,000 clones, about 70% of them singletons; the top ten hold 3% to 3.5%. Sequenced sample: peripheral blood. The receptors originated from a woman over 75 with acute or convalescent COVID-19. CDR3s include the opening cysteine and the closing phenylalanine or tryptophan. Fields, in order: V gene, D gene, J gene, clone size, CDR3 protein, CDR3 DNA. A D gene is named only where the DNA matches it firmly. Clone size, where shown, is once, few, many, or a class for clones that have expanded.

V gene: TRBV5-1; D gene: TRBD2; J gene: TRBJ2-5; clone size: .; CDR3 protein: CASSSSLAGETQYF; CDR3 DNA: TGCGCCAGCAGCTCCAGCCTAGCGGGGGAGACCCAGTACTTC
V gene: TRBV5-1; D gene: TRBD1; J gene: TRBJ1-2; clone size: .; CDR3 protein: CASSLVGQTPLGYTF; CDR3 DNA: TGCGCCAGCAGCTTGGTGGGACAGACACCACTCGGCTACACCTTC
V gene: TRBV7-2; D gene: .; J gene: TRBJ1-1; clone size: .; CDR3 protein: CASSPTGRGNTEAFF; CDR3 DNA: TGTGCCAGCAGCCCAACGGGGCGGGGGAACACTGAAGCTTTCTTT
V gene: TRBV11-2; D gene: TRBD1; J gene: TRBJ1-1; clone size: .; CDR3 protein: CASNILSGTGSTEAFF; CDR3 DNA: TGTGCCAGCAACATTCTCTCGGGGACAGGTTCCACTGAAGCTTTCTTT
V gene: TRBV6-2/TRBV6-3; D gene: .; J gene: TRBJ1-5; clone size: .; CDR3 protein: CASSSQGSGGNQPQHF; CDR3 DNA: TGTGCCAGCAGTTCACAGGGATCGGGGGGAAATCAGCCCCAGCATTTT
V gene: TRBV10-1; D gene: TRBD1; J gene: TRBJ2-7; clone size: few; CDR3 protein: CASMGQTYYEQYF; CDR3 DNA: TGCGCCAGCATGGGACAGACATATTACGAGCAGTACTTC
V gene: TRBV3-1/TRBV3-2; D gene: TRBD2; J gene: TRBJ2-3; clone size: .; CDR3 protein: CASSQAPSGGLSTDTQYF; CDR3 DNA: TGTGCCAGCAGCCAAGCCCCTAGCGGGGGACTAAGCACAGATACGCAGTATTTT
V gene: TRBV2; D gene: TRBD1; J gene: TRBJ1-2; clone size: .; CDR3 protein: CASSAGQVLRGYTF; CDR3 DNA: TGTGCCAGCAGTGCGGGACAGGTCCTTCGGGGCTACACCTTC
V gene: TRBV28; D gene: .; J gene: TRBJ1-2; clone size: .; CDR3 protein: CASSEGVQGGYTF; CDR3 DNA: TGTGCCAGCAGTGAAGGGGTTCAGGGCGGCTACACCTTC
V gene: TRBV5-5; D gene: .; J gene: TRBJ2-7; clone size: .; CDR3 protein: CASSRGPSGAYEQYF; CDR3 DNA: TGTGCCAGCAGCCGGGGTCCTTCAGGGGCCTACGAGCAGTACTTC
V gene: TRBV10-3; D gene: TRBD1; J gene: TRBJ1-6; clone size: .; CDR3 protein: CAIKQGAQSPLHF; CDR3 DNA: TGTGCCATCAAACAGGGGGCACAATCACCCCTCCACTTT
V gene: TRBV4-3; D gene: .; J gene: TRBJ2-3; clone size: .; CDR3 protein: CASSQGTGTYTDTQYF; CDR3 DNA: TGCGCCAGCAGCCAAGGAACGGGGACTTACACAGATACGCAGTATTTT
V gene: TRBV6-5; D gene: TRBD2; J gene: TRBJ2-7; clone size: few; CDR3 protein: CASTSGNNYEQYF; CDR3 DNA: TGTGCCAGCACGAGCGGGAACAACTACGAGCAGTACTTC
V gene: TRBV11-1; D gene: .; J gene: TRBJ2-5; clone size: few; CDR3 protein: CASSPTSGGQETQYF; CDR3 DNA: TGTGCCAGCAGCCCAACCTCCGGGGGCCAAGAGACCCAGTACTTC
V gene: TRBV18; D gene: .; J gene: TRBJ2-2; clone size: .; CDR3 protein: CASSPPPWQNTGELFF; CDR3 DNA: TGTGCCAGCTCACCCCCACCTTGGCAGAACACCGGGGAGCTGTTTTTT
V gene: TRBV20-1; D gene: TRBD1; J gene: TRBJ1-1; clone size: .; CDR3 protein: CSASDRVGFF; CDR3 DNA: TGCAGTGCTAGCGACAGGGTTGGTTTCTTT
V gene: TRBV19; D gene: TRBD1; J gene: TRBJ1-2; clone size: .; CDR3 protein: CASSIGIRDRLNYGYTF; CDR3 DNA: TGTGCCAGTAGTATAGGAATAAGGGACAGGCTTAACTATGGCTACACCTTC
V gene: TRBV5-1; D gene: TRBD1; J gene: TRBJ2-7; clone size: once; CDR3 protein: CASSDPGQAAHF; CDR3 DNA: TGCGCCAGCAGCGATCCCGGACAGGCCGCCCACTTC
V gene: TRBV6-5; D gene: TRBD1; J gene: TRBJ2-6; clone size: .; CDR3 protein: CATQTGGSGANVLTF; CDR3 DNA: TGTGCCACCCAGACAGGGGGGTCTGGGGCCAACGTCCTGACTTTC
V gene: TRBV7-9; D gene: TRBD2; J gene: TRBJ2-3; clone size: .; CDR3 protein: CASSSGGFVQTQYF; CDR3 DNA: TGTGCCAGCAGCTCGGGGGGATTTGTACAAACGCAGTATTTT
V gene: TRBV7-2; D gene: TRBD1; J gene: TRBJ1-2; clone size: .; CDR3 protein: CASSFAGTGNYGYTF; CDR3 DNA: TGTGCCAGCAGCTTCGCCGGGACAGGGAACTATGGCTACACCTTC
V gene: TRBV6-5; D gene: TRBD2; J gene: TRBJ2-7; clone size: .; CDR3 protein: CASSGGLGEQYF; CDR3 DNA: TGTGCCAGCAGCGGTGGACTAGGCGAGCAGTACTTC
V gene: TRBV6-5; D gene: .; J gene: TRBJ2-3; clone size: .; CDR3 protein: CASSLSGGLTQYF; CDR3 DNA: TGTGCCAGCAGCCTATCCGGGGGGCTTACGCAGTATTTT